This TCR beta chain emerged from a study of T cell responses to AZD1222 COVID-19 vaccine (dated by TCRdb to the early 2020s). Concerning the study at large: AZD1222 recipients whose second dose came at about 4 weeks and those whose second dose came at about 12 weeks were combined into one group, since spike-specific TCR depth and breadth did not differ between the two schedules. Trial participants were enrolled by age into subgroups of 18-55, 56-69 and 70-plus years, and roughly 150, 30 and 60 TCR-sequenced participants, respectively, were included in these subgroups. A total of 233 trial participants underwent TCR sequencing, of whom around 200 received two doses of AZD1222 and about 25 received two doses of the MenACWY control vaccine.

A word on this clone: This clone's antigen is unknown. Base quality data are lacking; no much larger clone is found one base away.

The germline V gene gives CDR1 as MNHEY and CDR2 as SVGAGI. From cysteine to phenylalanine, the CDR3 is 14 amino acids long. Only the CDR3 DNA is retained, 42 bases long and in frame from the first base. Trimming leaves V shorter by 7 bases and J shorter by 0 bases, with the junction holding 1 base beyond the gene matches. Results and caveats for the whole study, not just this receptor: Participants were mostly white British and included more females than males, and it was suggested by the authors that clonal diversity may have been underestimated. Nearly half of unique spike-specific TCRs reportedly recognized epitopes outside regions mutated in the B.1.351 and B.1.1.7 variants. In the small 56-69-year group, the increase in depth fell short of significance, most likely because of low power. Because no day 14 peak-response samples were available, repertoires were characterized only after the peak T cell response. The vaccine-associated CD4 TCRs covered the entire spike protein, and the dominant responses fell in regions 160-218 and 743-854. Conclusions about previously exposed vaccinees are limited, since just 5 or 6 AZD1222 recipients were seropositive for SARS-CoV-2 at baseline. Spike-specific TCR breadth and depth rose significantly after two AZD1222 doses compared with day 0 and with MenACWY recipients.

The time point label, read with the paper, signifies: baseline before first vaccination. The vaccinee samples were drawn from two UK trials, COV001 and COV002, one of which was a single-blind randomized controlled phase 2/3 trial testing AZD1222 (ChAdOx1 nCoV-19) in healthy adults. For TCRbeta chain sequencing, PBMC samples were collected from trial participants at day 0 and at day 28 after the second dose. The CDR3 regions of human TCRbeta chains were analyzed by immunosequencing. Under the source paper's analysis protocol: TCRs in the repertoires were matched against a reference library of SARS-CoV-2-specific TCRs that had been generated with the MIRA antigen-specificity platform. Breadth was defined as the fraction of unique TCRs that were SARS-CoV-2-associated. Depth was defined as the fraction of total T cells that were SARS-CoV-2-associated. Using the MIRA data, every spike-specific TCR was mapped to the spike region that the TCR reacted to and assigned to either a CD4 or a CD8 class. Log10-transformed breadth and depth values were compared by one-way ANOVA with Sidak's multiple comparisons tests. In its TCRdb copy, this immuneACCESS table keeps in-frame sequences only and misses some clones. Where compared with another copy, unresolved V genes explain less than half of these, and the others have no known cause. That table gives V, J and clone size, and the DNA gave D and trimming. This sample gives 120,000 or so clones in total; 90% of them show up just once. Of the sample, 7.2% is held by the ten largest clones.

The specimen comprised peripheral blood, sampled on day 0 of AZD1222 vaccination. The rearranged chain carries TRBV6-5 and TRBJ2-3, with 10 bases aligning to TRBD2. The sequence came from an adult in good health. The CDR3 corresponds to CASTTSGSTDTQYF. The nucleotide sequence is given as TGTGCCAGCACGACTAGCGGGAGCACAGATACGCAGTATTTT.